Listed below are T cell receptor beta chains from one sample, sequenced in a study of control samples from healthy donors and cancer patients. Only in-frame clones appear in the TCRdb table, and some are missing; sequencing was by immunoSEQ multiplex PCR. Of roughly 100,000 clones in the sample, about 89% were seen once. The source material was PBMCs. The receptors were sampled from a man between 60 and 70 years old with lung cancer. Each CDR3 is given with its conserved first and last residue. A D gene is named only where the DNA matches it firmly.

V,J,D,CDR3,DNA
TRBV6-6,TRBJ2-5,.,CASRIPTGSETQYF,TGTGCCAGCAGGATACCAACAGGGTCCGAGACCCAGTACTTC
TRBV2,TRBJ1-3,.,CASSEVQTGNTIYF,TGTGCCAGCAGTGAAGTACAGACAGGAAACACCATATATTTT
TRBV5-6,TRBJ2-6,.,CASRHLQGSPGANVLTF,TGTGCCAGCAGACATCTCCAGGGGTCTCCTGGGGCCAACGTCCTGACTTTC
TRBV6-6,TRBJ2-3,TRBD1,CASGTGESTDTQYF,TGTGCCAGCGGGACAGGGGAGAGCACAGATACGCAGTATTTT
TRBV7-2,TRBJ1-2,TRBD1,CASSQLRDRAVGGYTF,TGTGCCAGCAGCCAACTTCGGGACAGGGCTGTGGGTGGCTACACCTTC
TRBV11-2,TRBJ2-3,.,CASSLVGGGGTDTQYF,TGTGCCAGCAGCTTAGTAGGGGGCGGGGGGACAGATACGCAGTATTTT
TRBV5-5,TRBJ2-5,TRBD1,CASSFYRDSSGETQYF,TGTGCCAGCAGCTTCTACCGGGACAGTTCCGGCGAGACCCAGTACTTC
TRBV7-9,TRBJ1-1,.,CASSLGTNTEAFF,TGTGCCAGCAGCTTAGGGACCAACACTGAAGCTTTCTTT
TRBV25-1,TRBJ1-1,.,CASSDWRENTEAFF,TGTGCCAGCAGTGATTGGAGGGAGAACACTGAAGCTTTCTTT
TRBV5-1,TRBJ1-1,.,CASSSGTFEEGAFF,TGCGCCAGCAGCTCCGGGACATTCGAAGAGGGAGCTTTCTTT
TRBV27,TRBJ2-1,.,CASSFVAGSKDEQFF,TGTGCCAGCAGTTTCGTGGCAGGGAGTAAGGATGAGCAGTTCTTC
TRBV28,TRBJ1-6,TRBD1,CASSYFLGGTGGNSPLHF,TGTGCCAGCAGTTATTTTTTGGGTGGGACAGGAGGAAATTCACCCCTCCACTTT
TRBV11-3,TRBJ1-6,TRBD1,CASSEVGTAYNSPLHF,TGTGCCAGCAGCGAGGTCGGGACAGCGTATAATTCACCCCTCCACTTT
TRBV2,TRBJ2-5,TRBD1,CARQGRQETQYF,TGTGCCAGACAGGGGCGCCAAGAGACCCAGTACTTC